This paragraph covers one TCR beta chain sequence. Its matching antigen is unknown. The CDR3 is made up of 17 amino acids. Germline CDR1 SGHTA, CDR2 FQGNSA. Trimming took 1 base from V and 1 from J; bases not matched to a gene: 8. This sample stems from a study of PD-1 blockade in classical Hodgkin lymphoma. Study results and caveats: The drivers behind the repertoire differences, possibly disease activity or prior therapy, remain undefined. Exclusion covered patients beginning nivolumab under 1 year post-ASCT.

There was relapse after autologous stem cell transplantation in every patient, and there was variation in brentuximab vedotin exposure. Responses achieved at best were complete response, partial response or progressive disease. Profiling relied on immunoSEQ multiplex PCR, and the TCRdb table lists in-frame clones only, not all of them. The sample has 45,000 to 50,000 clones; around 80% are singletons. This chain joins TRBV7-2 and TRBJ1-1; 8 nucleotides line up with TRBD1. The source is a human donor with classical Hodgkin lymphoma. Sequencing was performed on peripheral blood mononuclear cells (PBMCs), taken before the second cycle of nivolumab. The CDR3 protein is CASSLEGQGAWNTEAFF. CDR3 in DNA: TGTGCCAGCAGCTTAGAAGGGCAGGGGGCTTGGAACACTGAAGCTTTCTTT.